The 3 T cell receptor beta chains listed next were all sequenced from one sample in a study of T-cell memory formation after mild COVID-19. TCRdb itself ran the 5' RACE reads through MiXCR, one entry per CDR3 protein. The repertoire holds around 110,000 distinct CDR3 sequences, with about 17% as singletons. Material for sequencing was PBMCs or a T cell subset sorted from them (not recorded which). The origin of the receptors is an adult woman who had mild COVID-19 (a few samples of this study predate the infection). Cell type and time point are not known.

This chain connects TRBV12-3 or TRBV12-4 to TRBJ1-1; TRBD1 might be the D (5 bases). The CDR3 runs 13 residues. V lost 0 bases and J lost 7, with 9 bases in between. The CDR3 DNA sequence: TGTGCCAGCAGTTTAGCGGGGACCCTTGAAGCTTTCTTT. This translates into CASSLAGTLEAFF.

V usage is TRBV7-9 and J usage is TRBJ2-1, with 11 bases identical to TRBD1. The V and J ends lost 5 bases and 1 base, in that order; junction bases with no gene match: 1. The germline V gene has CDR1 SEHNR and CDR2 FQNEAQ (reference sequence). The CDR3 is 15 residues long. The CDR3 bases are TGTGCCAGCAGCGGGACAGGGGGATCCTACAATGAGCAGTTCTTC. Its protein is CASSGTGGSYNEQFF.

This clonotype occurred a few times. The CDR3 protein is CASSNSGALSYNEQFF. The CDR3 nucleotides are TGTGCCAGCTCCAACTCAGGAGCCTTATCCTACAATGAGCAGTTCTTC. The chain employs TRBV18 and TRBJ2-1, with no clear D. The CDR3 spans 16 residues. Trimming left V 6 bases short and J 1 base short, with 16 bases between. Germline V CDR1 and CDR2: KGHSH, LQKENI. Variable domain in full (rest from reference TRBV18 and TRBJ2-1): NAGVMQNPRHLVRRRGQEARLRCSPMKGHSHVYWYRQLPEEGLKFMVYLQKENIIDESGMPKERFSAEFPKEGPSILRIQQVVRGDSAAYFCASSNSGALSYNEQFFGPGTRLTVL.